Sequencing of this TCR beta chain was carried out in a study of blood T cell repertoires in COVID-19. Trimming removed 4 bases from V and 6 bases from J; junction bases left unmatched: 8. The CDR3 is made up of 15 amino acids. Germline CDR1 SGHRS, CDR2 YFSETQ. This table comes from immunoSEQ multiplex PCR, and its TCRdb copy is limited to in-frame clones, with some not included. The sample includes around 160,000 clones, more than 75% of them seen just once. The sequence was obtained from a man aged 40-49 years who had recovered from COVID-19. The chain couples TRBV5-1 to TRBJ2-1; 9 bases map to TRBD2. The sample comprised PBMCs or T cells enriched from blood (not recorded which). CDR3 bases: TGCGCCAGCAGCCCCACTAGCGGGCGAGTCAATGAGCAGTTCTTC. It yields the protein CASSPTSGRVNEQFF.